This T cell receptor beta chain was recorded in a study of T cell responses to AZD1222 COVID-19 vaccine. Study-level findings and limits: Among vaccine-associated CD4 TCRs, coverage spanned spike, with dominance at 160-218 and 743-854. Reportedly, nearly half the spike-specific TCRs target unmutated variant regions. Sampled repertoires all dated from after the peak T cell response. A rise in Spike-specific TCR breadth and depth followed two AZD1222 doses.

The method was immunoSEQ multiplex PCR; TCRdb's version includes in-frame clones alone and lacks a portion of them. The data show 100,000 or so clones, 90% to 95% seen once. Germline V lookup: CDR1 MDHEN, CDR2 SYDVKM. The CDR3 spans 13 residues. Trimming took off 6 bases at V and 1 base at J, with 7 bases between the two ends. As for this clone: Its antigen is as yet unknown.

The V gene is TRBV28, the J gene TRBJ1-5; D is undetermined. This specimen consisted of peripheral blood, obtained on day 0 of AZD1222 vaccination. The sequence was collected from an adult in good health. The chain's CDR3 is CASRVKSNQPQHF. The CDR3 DNA is TGTGCCAGCAGGGTGAAGAGCAATCAGCCCCAGCATTTT.